The 20 T cell receptor beta chains reported below all come from one sample, sequenced in a study of yellow fever vaccine responses in identical twins. TCRdb reanalysed the RT-PCR reads using MiXCR and keeps one entry per CDR3 protein. The sample holds about 400 distinct CDR3 sequences, approximately 73% seen once. The sample consisted of T cells from blood (PBMCs), unsorted or a sorted subset (not recorded which), taken before or after yellow fever vaccination (not recorded which). Receptors were obtained from a female donor who received the yellow fever vaccine.

The chain is built from TRBV11-1 and TRBJ2-3; D remains ambiguous. This CDR3 spans 11 amino acids. Trimming took off 4 bases at V and 5 bases at J, with 4 bases between the two ends. Germline values: CDR1 SGHAT, CDR2 FQDESV (reference sequence). CDR3 DNA sequence: TGTGCCAGCAGCTCCCAAGATACGCAGTATTTT. The encoded protein is CASSSQDTQYF.

The chain links TRBV12-3 or TRBV12-4 to TRBJ1-2; D is unclear. The germline V and J ends were trimmed by 6 bases and 4 bases, with 9 bases remaining between them. The CDR3 has 12 residues. Here the CDR3 reads CASRGVGYGYTF. For the CDR3, the DNA is TGTGCCAGCAGAGGAGTTGGCTATGGCTACACCTTC.

The chain is built from TRBV9 and TRBJ1-1; D is unclear. This CDR3 is built from 13 residues. Per the germline V gene, CDR1 is SGDLS and CDR2 is YYNGEE. The V gene lost 6 bases and the J gene lost 3 bases, with 12 bases spanning the gap. This chain's CDR3 is CASTGVRDTEAFF. The CDR3 DNA sequence: TGTGCCAGCACCGGGGTGCGGGACACTGAAGCTTTCTTT.

V is TRBV24-1 and J is TRBJ1-1; no reliable D call. The V and J ends lost 3 bases and 8 bases respectively, with 12 bases between them. CDR3 length: 13 residues. Germline lookup yields CDR1 KGHDR and CDR2 SFDVKD. The CDR3, as DNA: TGTGCCACCAGTGATGAAGTCAGGAGGGAAGCTTTCTTT. This codes for CATSDEVRREAFF.

V gene TRBV4-1 combines with J gene TRBJ2-1; D ambiguous. The CDR3 loop spans 13 amino acids. V was shortened by 3 bases and J by 6 bases, with 9 bases between the two germline ends. From germline, CDR1 is MGHRA and CDR2 YSYEKL. CDR3 DNA: TGCGCCAGCAGCCATTGGTGGGGCAATGAGCAGTTCTTC. As protein: CASSHWWGNEQFF.

V gene TRBV19 combines with J gene TRBJ2-3; perhaps TRBD2 as D (6 bases). V was trimmed by 4 bases and J by 1 base, leaving 18 bases between them. The length of the CDR3 is 17 residues. Germline-derived CDR1 and CDR2 are LNHDA and SQIVND (reference sequence). The CDR3 DNA reads TGTGCCAGTAGTACCTCGTTAGCGGTTACTGGCACAGATACGCAGTATTTT. Amino acid sequence: CASSTSLAVTGTDTQYF. Full variable domain (outside the CDR3, taken from reference TRBV19 and TRBJ2-3): DGGITQSPKYLFRKEGQNVTLSCEQNLNHDAMYWYRQDPGQGLRLIYYSQIVNDFQKGDIAEGYSVSREKKESFPLTVTSAQKNPTAFYLCASSTSLAVTGTDTQYFGPGTRLTVL.

The genes are TRBV6-1 and TRBJ1-2, with TRBD1 matching 7 bases. V shed 5 bases and J 2 bases; nucleotides not matched to a gene: 11. In germline, CDR1 is MNHNS, CDR2 SASEGT. The CDR3 covers 16 residues. Written as DNA, the CDR3 is TGTGCCAGCAGTCTCGCTACAGGGGTGGGGAACTATGGCTACACCTTC. Protein product: CASSLATGVGNYGYTF.

This clonotype was detected a few times. This chain joins TRBV10-3 and TRBJ1-1, with TRBD1 matching over 9 bases. CDR3 length: 16 residues. Germline trimming cut 2 bases from V and 1 base from J; bases unmatched to any gene: 5. Per the germline V gene, CDR1 is ENHRY and CDR2 is SYGVKD. The CDR3 DNA reads as TGTGCCATCAGTGAGGACGTGGGACAGGGGAACACTGAAGCTTTCTTT. Its translation: CAISEDVGQGNTEAFF.

This clonotype was seen just once. V usage is TRBV9 and J usage is TRBJ1-3, with D maybe TRBD1 (5 bases). There are 16 residues in the CDR3. From germline, CDR1 is SGDLS and CDR2 YYNGEE. Trimming pared 4 bases from V and 8 bases from J, leaving 22 bases between. This CDR3 reads CASSLNPQGGIDTIYF. CDR3 sequence (DNA): TGTGCCAGCAGCCTCAACCCCCAGGGTGGCATAGACACCATATATTTT.

The chain's CDR3 is CASSPNPQGFYGYTF. In DNA form, the CDR3 reads TGTGCCAGCAGCCCCAACCCCCAGGGATTCTATGGCTACACCTTC. The J gene is TRBJ1-2, the V gene TRBV7-1, with D maybe TRBD1 (5 bases). TRBV7-1 is assigned to the ORF class and has an uncertain function. The CDR3 loop spans 15 amino acids. V was shortened by 5 bases and J by 4 bases, with 17 bases between the two germline ends.

The chain uses TRBV20-1 and TRBJ2-1, with D possibly being TRBD1 (5 bases). Trimming removed 1 base at V and 5 bases at J, with 6 bases between. The CDR3 is made up of 12 amino acids. Germline V gene sequence: CDR1 DFQATT, CDR2 SNEGSKA (reference sequence). Here the CDR3 DNA reads TGCAGTGCTAGAGTGACAGACAATGAGCAGTTCTTC. Its protein is CSARVTDNEQFF.

The chain is built from TRBV4-3 and TRBJ2-1; the match to TRBD1 covers 9 bases. Per germline, CDR1 LGHNA and CDR2 YSLEER. The CDR3 length is 18 residues. After removal of 4 bases from V and 6 bases from J, the junction contained 16 bases not matched to a gene. In DNA, the CDR3 is TGCGCCAGCAGCCCTATGGGGGCGACAGGGGGGGATATCAATGAGCAGTTCTTC. This translates into CASSPMGATGGDINEQFF.

The chain employs TRBV11-2 and TRBJ2-7; no firm D call. This CDR3 has 14 amino acids. Trimming took 4 bases from V and 1 from J, leaving 11 bases between them. Germline assignment: CDR1 SGHAT and CDR2 FQNNGV. The CDR3 here is CASSSNMASYEQYF. The DNA for the CDR3 is TGTGCCAGCAGCTCTAACATGGCTTCCTACGAGCAGTACTTC. The variable domain in full, with the rest retrieved from reference TRBV11-2 and TRBJ2-7, is EAGVAQSPRYKIIEKRQSVAFWCNPISGHATLYWYQQILGQGPKLLIQFQNNGVVDDSQLPKDRFSAERLKGVDSTLKIQPAKLEDSAVYLCASSSNMASYEQYFGPGTRLTVT.

J is TRBJ2-3 and V is TRBV11-1, with no clear D. V was cut by 2 bases and J by 0 bases, with 9 bases left in between. The CDR3 has 15 amino acids. Germline lookup yields CDR1 SGHAT and CDR2 FQDESV (reference sequence). CDR3 nucleotide sequence: TGTGCCAGCAGCTTAATTCTCGGGAGCACAGATACGCAGTATTTT. This codes for CASSLILGSTDTQYF.

This clonotype has more than one count but fewer than ten. The chain joins TRBV10-1 to TRBJ1-1; 7 nucleotides line up with TRBD1. Germline V gene lookup returns CDR1 WNHNN and CDR2 SYGVQD (reference sequence). The CDR3 length is 14 residues. J was trimmed by 0 bases and V by 3 bases; bases with no gene match: 1. The CDR3 here is CASSDGTVNTEAFF. DNA of the CDR3: TGCGCCAGCAGTGATGGGACAGTGAACACTGAAGCTTTCTTT.

The chain is built from TRBV4-2 and TRBJ1-2; a weak D match, TRBD1 (6 bases). The V end was cut by 0 bases, the J end by 6 bases, with 11 bases between. The germline gives CDR1 LGHNA, CDR2 YNFKEQ. The CDR3 has 14 amino acids. This chain's CDR3 is CASSQEHREDGYTF. The CDR3, as DNA: TGTGCCAGCAGCCAAGAACACAGGGAGGATGGCTACACCTTC.

The chain employs TRBV3-1 and TRBJ2-7; 10 bases agree with TRBD1. Germline CDR1 is LGHDT and CDR2 is YNNKEL (reference sequence). Trimming took 4 bases from V and 3 from J; bases not matched to a gene: 6. CDR3 length equals 15 residues. CDR3 loop: CASSPSGTGVYEQYF. CDR3 in DNA: TGTGCCAGCAGCCCCTCCGGGACAGGGGTCTACGAGCAGTACTTC.

The J gene is TRBJ2-1, the V gene TRBV11-2, with 7 bases aligning to TRBD2. CDR3 length equals 13 residues. V lost 5 bases and J lost 4; bases outside the gene matches: 2. CDR1 is SGHAT, CDR2 FQNNGV, per germline. DNA of the CDR3: TGTGCCAGCAGCCCGGGACTATACAATGAGCAGTTCTTC. Its protein is CASSPGLYNEQFF.

In DNA, the CDR3 is TGCGCCAGCAGCCGGGGGCGGTCTAGCACAGATACGCAGTATTTT. It codes for CASSRGRSSTDTQYF. The rearrangement links TRBV4-3 to TRBJ2-3; tentatively, D is TRBD1 (6 bases). V shed 4 bases and J shed 0 bases, with 11 bases lying between them. Germline V gene data show CDR1 as LGHNA and CDR2 as YSLEER. The CDR3 is made up of 15 amino acids.

This clonotype was recorded only once. The junction departs from germline at one end; a sequencing error may be responsible. The chain couples TRBV20-1 to TRBJ2-7, with unresolved D. Germline CDR1 and CDR2: DFQATT and SNEGSKA (reference sequence). This CDR3 contains 12 residues. The CDR3 loop is CSARDFGYEQYF. For the CDR3, the DNA is TGCAGTGCTCGAGACTTCGGCTACGAGCAGTACTTC.